This T cell receptor beta chain was observed in a study of shared clonotypes between healthy human individuals (dated by TCRdb to between 2020 and 2021). With respect to the entire study: The cohort included a few men and a couple of women between 18 and 49 years of age. Per donor, three plates each were used for CD4 naive and CD4 memory, two for CD8 naive, and one for CD8 memory. Blood TCR repertoires of about five healthy adults were deeply sequenced to estimate repertoire size and the extent of clonotype sharing between individuals. Different laboratories and diverse techniques were used to prepare libraries and sequence TCR repertoires, to increase sequencing depth and limit assay-specific biases. Per donor, leukapheresis produced somewhere between about 0.94 and 10 billion PBMCs.

On this clone itself: Its specific antigen is unknown. Qualities for individual bases were not recorded, and no much larger clone is one base off.

TCR CDR3 regions were amplified from genomic DNA by multiplex PCR using the deep immunoSEQ assay. Genomic DNA extracted from each cell subset was distributed evenly over all wells of several immunoSEQ 96-well plates, and each plate served as one replicate. For sorted subsets, about 0.2 ug genomic DNA, equal to some 28,000 T cell genomes, was loaded into each replicate PCR. The purified libraries were quantified using a Qubit 3.0 fluorometer, sized with a Bioanalyzer 2100, and then quantified again using the KAPA Library Quantification kit. Every immunoSEQ 96-well plate was sequenced on a dedicated single-read 150-cycle Illumina NextSeq 550 flow cell. On the authors' methods: The immunoSEQ output contained only junctional sequences without quality scores, so filtering could not match that applied to full-length reads. Sequences were annotated with PyIR, a Python wrapper for IgBLAST v1.9, using IMGT germline references to assign V/J genes and CDR3. Reads were filtered out if the reads had weak V/J assignments (E-value above 1e-6), no CDR3, stop codons, out-of-frame junctions, or ambiguous translated residues. A V3J clonotype was defined by an identical inferred V gene, J gene, and CDR3 amino acid sequence. Percentage overlap between repertoires was calculated by dividing the number of shared unique clonotypes by the size of the smaller repertoire. Repertoire richness was assessed with RTK rarefaction, the Chao1 estimator, and Recon v2.1 estimates of unobserved clonotypes. Generation probabilities for all TCRbeta clonotypes obtained by the gDNA method from several donors were computed using OLGA. TCRdb retrieved this table from immuneACCESS and kept in-frame rearrangements only. Not all clones are present; in checked studies, unresolved V genes account for under half, and no reason is known for the remainder. V, J and clone size reflect that table, while D and trimming were determined from the DNA. The sample records around 2.5 million clones, 90% to 95% of which are singletons. The top ten constitute approximately 0.36% of the sample.

The donors were healthy, HIV-negative adults with no recently reported acute infections or vaccinations. All donors were Caucasian adults living in Nashville, Tennessee, USA. Magnetic negative selection was used to enrich CD4+ T cells, after which naive cells were positively selected on CD45RA and the negative fraction became the memory subset. After blood collection by leukapheresis, PBMCs were isolated using Ficoll-Histopaque density gradient centrifugation and then cryopreserved in the vapor phase of liquid nitrogen. Analytical flow cytometry was used to check the purity and quantity of every magnetically sorted T cell population. Genomic DNA was isolated from every sorted fraction and measured by UV absorbance on a Nanodrop 2000c. General study outcomes and caveats: Clonotypes shared by all four sorted-subset donors showed higher generation probabilities than non-shared clonotypes. When several donors were compared, the shared fraction of clonotypes was 5% to 6.5% for naive CD4, less than 4% for naive CD8, 2% to 2.5% for memory CD4, and under 0.5% for memory CD8. The small number of donors limited the genetic and exposure-history diversity represented. Rarefaction of sorted-subset datasets indicated incomplete sequencing despite the large sequencing depth. Naive subsets generally had larger estimated clonotype richness than memory subsets did. Sampling was restricted to blood, and TCR repertoires in tissue are likely to differ from TCR repertoires in blood. Pairwise subsampling led to the expectation that sequencing depth would affect the degree of clonotype sharing among donors.

The specimen sequenced was naive CD4+ T cells from PBMCs. The sample's cell subset or site label, in plain terms: CD45RA+ positively selected. The sequence was obtained from a man between 18 and 35 years old in good health. Some clones in this sample may be carry-over from other donors' samples.

The CDR3 has the sequence CASSPPGGSSYNEQFF. The bases read TGTGCCAGCAGCCCCCCAGGGGGAAGCTCCTACAATGAGCAGTTCTTC. The sequence is built from TRBV4-2 and TRBJ2-1, with 7 bases matching TRBD1. The germline V gene supplies CDR1 LGHNA and CDR2 YNFKEQ. Unmatched junction bases come to 6, with V trimmed by 4 bases and J by 0 bases. The CDR3 contains 16 residues, cysteine and phenylalanine counted. The entry retains the CDR3 DNA only, 48 bases that are in frame from base 1.